What follows are 19 T cell receptor beta chains derived from one specimen sequenced in a study of cytomegalovirus exposure and HLA in healthy donors. Clones were sequenced by immunoSEQ multiplex PCR, and TCRdb holds only the in-frame ones, with some missing. The sample yields around 300,000 clones, roughly 85% seen once. Sequencing was done on a sample of PBMCs. These receptors all stem from a young woman in good health and CMV-seronegative.

The table lists this clone with a count of one. The V gene is TRBV6-5, the J gene TRBJ2-2; the D gene is possibly TRBD1 (6 bases). V was shortened by 6 bases and J by 5 bases, with 13 bases between the two germline ends. Germline V gene data show CDR1 as MNHEY and CDR2 as SVGAGI. The CDR3 has 14 residues. CDR3 sequence (DNA): TGTGCCAGCAGCTCCACAGGGCGAACCGGGGAGCTGTTTTTT. Its translation: CASSSTGRTGELFF.

The chain has TRBV5-1 and TRBJ2-1; D is perhaps TRBD2 (6 bases). This CDR3 comprises 17 residues. CDR1 is SGHRS, CDR2 YFSETQ, per germline. The V gene lost 1 base and the J gene lost 8 bases, with 22 bases spanning the gap. CDR3 sequence reads: CASSLWLAPTGGDEQFF. The CDR3 region has the DNA TGCGCCAGCAGCTTGTGGCTAGCTCCTACCGGGGGTGATGAGCAGTTCTTC.

The rearrangement joins TRBV6-5 to TRBJ2-7; tentatively, D is TRBD2 (5 bases). The CDR3 extends over 15 amino acids. Germline assignment: CDR1 MNHEY and CDR2 SVGAGI. Trimming removed 2 bases at V and 3 bases at J, with 14 bases between. The CDR3 sequence: CASSYGPGNGYEQYF. CDR3 nucleotides: TGTGCCAGCAGTTACGGTCCGGGGAACGGCTACGAGCAGTACTTC.

This chain connects TRBV4-1 to TRBJ2-7, with TRBD1 identical over 7 bases. Trimming cost V 1 base and J 0 bases; bases outside gene matches: 3. CDR1 and CDR2 from the germline V gene are MGHRA and YSYEKL. CDR3 length: 15 residues. CDR3 sequence reads: CASSQGQGNSYEQYF. The CDR3 coding sequence is TGCGCCAGCAGCCAAGGACAGGGAAACTCCTACGAGCAGTACTTC.

The genes are TRBV28 and TRBJ1-5; D not certain. The CDR3 is made up of 12 amino acids. In germline, CDR1 is MDHEN, CDR2 SYDVKM. V was trimmed by 1 base and J by 7 bases, leaving 5 bases between them. CDR3 loop: CASSLLVQPQHF. CDR3 sequence (DNA): TGTGCCAGCAGTTTATTAGTACAGCCCCAGCATTTT.

This clone showed up just a few times. The chain links TRBV19 to TRBJ1-1; 8 bases are shared with TRBD1. The CDR3 consists of 13 residues. Germline V CDR1 and CDR2: LNHDA, SQIVND (reference sequence). V lost 3 bases and J lost 5; bases outside the gene matches: 2. The DNA for the CDR3 is TGTGCCAGTAGTATCACAGGGGGAACTGAAGCTTTCTTT. This gives the protein CASSITGGTEAFF.

This sequence joins TRBV30 and TRBJ1-6, with D possibly TRBD1 on 5 matching bases. The V end lost 1 base, the J end lost 8 bases, and 12 bases lay between the germline ends. The CDR3 is 14 amino acids. Germline V gene lookup returns CDR1 GTSNPN and CDR2 SVGIG (reference sequence). The CDR3 region has the DNA TGTGCCTGGAGTGAGACAGTTTCGGATTCACCCCTCCACTTT. Translation: CAWSETVSDSPLHF.

This chain uses TRBV30 with TRBJ2-7; TRBD2 matches 7 bases. The CDR3 covers 13 residues. Germline CDR1 reads GTSNPN; CDR2 reads SVGIG (reference sequence). Germline trimming cut 0 bases from V and 6 bases from J; bases unmatched to any gene: 5. CDR3 nucleotides: TGTGCCTGGAGTGTGCGGCGGGAGATCGAGCAGTACTTC. The encoded protein is CAWSVRREIEQYF.

This clone was counted only a few times. The rearrangement uses TRBV9 and TRBJ2-7; 12 positions agree with TRBD2. Germline trimming cut 0 bases from V and 7 bases from J; bases unmatched to any gene: 5. CDR1 and CDR2 from the germline V gene are SGDLS and YYNGEE. The CDR3 extends over 15 amino acids. CDR3 nucleotide sequence: TGTGCCAGCAGCGTAGCAACCCTAGCGGGAGGGGAGCAGTACTTC. Its protein product is CASSVATLAGGEQYF. The complete variable domain, with remaining parts taken from reference TRBV9 and TRBJ2-7, reads DSGVTQTPKHLITATGQRVTLRCSPRSGDLSVYWYQQSLDQGLQFLIQYYNGEERAKGNILERFSAQQFPDLHSELNLSSLELGDSALYFCASSVATLAGGEQYFGPGTRLTVT.

This clone was recorded many times. The V call is TRBV4-2, the J call TRBJ2-7; 10 bases fit TRBD2. V lost 0 bases to trimming and J lost 1 base; unmatched junction nucleotides: 3. Germline V CDR1 and CDR2: LGHNA, YNFKEQ. This CDR3 has 16 residues. CDR3 nucleotide sequence: TGTGCCAGCAGCCAAGACCCTAGCGGGGGTTCCTACGAGCAGTACTTC. Amino acid sequence: CASSQDPSGGSYEQYF.

The chain combines TRBV2 with TRBJ2-5, with 10 positions matching TRBD2. This CDR3 has 16 amino acids. After removal of 7 bases from V and 2 bases from J, the junction contained 10 bases not matched to a gene. Germline-derived CDR1 and CDR2 are SNHLY and FYNNEI. The CDR3 DNA is TGTGCCAGCAATAAAGGGCTAGCGGGAGTTCAAGAGACCCAGTACTTC. It encodes CASNKGLAGVQETQYF.

The chain couples TRBV7-6 to TRBJ1-5, with D perhaps TRBD1 (6 bases). V was clipped by 1 base and J by 6 bases, with 13 bases between them. CDR3 length: 15 residues. CDR1 and CDR2 (germline): SGHVS, FNYEAQ. The CDR3 coding sequence is TGTGCCAGCAGCTTAGTGGCAGGGGAAGGTCAGCCCCAGCATTTT. Protein product: CASSLVAGEGQPQHF.

The V call is TRBV5-1, the J call TRBJ1-2; 8 positions agree with TRBD1. J was trimmed by 2 bases and V by 9 bases; bases with no gene match: 12. Germline V lookup: CDR1 SGHRS, CDR2 YFSETQ. This CDR3 is built from 15 residues. The CDR3 is CATTTWTGLNYGYTF. The CDR3, as DNA: TGCGCCACCACTACCTGGACAGGGCTGAACTATGGCTACACCTTC. Together with reference TRBV5-1 and TRBJ1-2, the CDR3 gives the full variable domain: KAGVTQTPRYLIKTRGQQVTLSCSPISGHRSVSWYQQTPGQGLQFLFEYFSETQRNKGNFPGRFSGRQFSNSRSEMNVSTLELGDSALYLCATTTWTGLNYGYTFGSGTRLTVV.

The chain couples TRBV5-1 to TRBJ2-7, with D maybe TRBD1 (8 bases). V dropped 0 bases and J dropped 3 bases, with 28 bases sitting between them. The CDR3 totals 20 residues. Germline lookup yields CDR1 SGHRS and CDR2 YFSETQ. CDR3 residues: CASSLVARQGRASGYYEQYF. In nucleotides, the CDR3 is TGCGCCAGCAGCTTGGTGGCCCGACAGGGGAGGGCTAGCGGTTACTACGAGCAGTACTTC.

J is TRBJ2-7 and V is TRBV2; D gene uncertain. The CDR3 length is 10 residues. V lost 7 bases and J 7 bases, leaving 8 bases between the germline ends. The germline CDR1 and CDR2 sequences are SNHLY and FYNNEI. In nucleotides, the CDR3 is TGTGCCAGCATGGTGACAGAGCAGTACTTC. Protein: CASMVTEQYF.

CDR3 amino acids: CASSVGGRGETQYF. For the CDR3, the DNA is TGTGCCAGCAGCGTAGGTGGCAGGGGAGAGACCCAGTACTTC. This chain uses TRBV9 with TRBJ2-5; TRBD1 might be the D (6 bases). Germline V CDR1 and CDR2: SGDLS, YYNGEE. The CDR3 runs to 14 residues. The V end was cut by 0 bases, the J end by 4 bases, with 10 bases between.

V usage is TRBV6-1 and J usage is TRBJ2-1; 9 bases line up with TRBD1. Germline CDR1 and CDR2: MNHNS and SASEGT. The J segment lost 5 bases and the V segment lost 6 bases, leaving 8 bases of the junction unmatched. This CDR3 is 15 amino acids long. The CDR3 spells CASSEQGARHNEQFF. CDR3 bases: TGTGCCAGCAGCGAACAGGGGGCGCGACACAATGAGCAGTTCTTC.

The V and J genes are TRBV4-1 and TRBJ2-7; TRBD1 is a possible D gene (6 bases). This CDR3 spans 14 amino acids. The germline CDR1 and CDR2 sequences are MGHRA and YSYEKL. The V end was cut by 3 bases, the J end by 4 bases, with 13 bases between. The chain's CDR3 is CASSHQTGFYEQYF. The CDR3 nucleotides are TGCGCCAGCAGCCATCAAACAGGGTTTTACGAGCAGTACTTC.

This chain uses TRBV19 with TRBJ2-5, with a tentative D call TRBD1 (5 bases). Germline loops: CDR1 LNHDA, CDR2 SQIVND (reference sequence). CDR3 length: 14 residues. Trimming left V 0 bases short and J 4 bases short, with 9 bases between. The DNA for the CDR3 is TGTGCCAGTAGTATAGATCCAGGGCGAGAGACCCAGTACTTC. Residues: CASSIDPGRETQYF.